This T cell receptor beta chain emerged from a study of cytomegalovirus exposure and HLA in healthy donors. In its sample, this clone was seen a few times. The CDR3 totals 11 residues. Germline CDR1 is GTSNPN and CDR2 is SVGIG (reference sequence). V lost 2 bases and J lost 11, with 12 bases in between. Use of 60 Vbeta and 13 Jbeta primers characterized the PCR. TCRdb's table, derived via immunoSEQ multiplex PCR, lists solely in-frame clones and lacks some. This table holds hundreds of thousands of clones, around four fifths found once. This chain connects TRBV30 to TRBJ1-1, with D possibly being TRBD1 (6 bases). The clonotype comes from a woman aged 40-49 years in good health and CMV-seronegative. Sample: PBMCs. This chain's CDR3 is CAWSPLQGAFF. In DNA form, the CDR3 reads TGTGCCTGGAGTCCCTTACAGGGTGCTTTCTTT.